This TCR beta chain was sequenced in a study of blood T cells in healthy people across ages. Turning to the study itself: Researchers report that template switching captured about one barcoded beta molecule per two T cells. Study findings and constraints: Strong correlation linked observed beta diversity and percent naive T cells. Significant beta diversity loss was already apparent by age about 42, declining roughly linearly.

J was trimmed by 1 base and V by 5 bases; bases with no gene match: 4. CDR3 length equals 15 residues. Germline CDR1 and CDR2: LNHNV and YYDKDF (reference sequence). PBMCs, at least 7 million per sample, were isolated. Combining a sample-barcoded 5' primer with a J-beta primer mix, a second PCR ran for 7 to 11 cycles. TCRdb reprocessed the 5' RACE reads via MiXCR and lists one record per CDR3 protein. The sample records 600,000 to 800,000 distinct CDR3 sequences, roughly 21% being singletons. To note about this clonotype: Its antigen remains unidentified.

Material: blood. This clonotype was sampled from a man aged 70 or older in good health. The J gene is TRBJ1-4, the V gene TRBV15, with 7 bases aligning to TRBD1. DNA of the CDR3: TGTGCCACCAGCCTTAGGACAGGAACTAATGAAAAACTGTTTTTT. This codes for CATSLRTGTNEKLFF.